The 27 T cell receptor beta chains below were found in one sample sequenced in a study of blood T cells in healthy people across ages. Primers used in a second PCR of roughly 6 to 11 cycles were a sample-barcoded 5' primer and a J-beta primer mix. Each CDR3 protein gets one entry after TCRdb re-called the 5' RACE reads with MiXCR. The table lists roughly 1,300,000 distinct CDR3 sequences, approximately 63% of them singletons, with approximately 7% in the top ten. The sequenced material came from blood. The receptors stem from a man aged 18 to 29 in good health.

This clonotype turned up a few times. CDR3 in amino acids: CASSYTENYGYTF. The CDR3 nucleotides read TGTGCCAGCAGTTATACAGAGAACTATGGCTACACCTTC. The chain has TRBV6-6 and TRBJ1-2; D remains ambiguous. V lost 3 bases and J 2 bases, leaving 7 bases between the germline ends. Looked up from germline, CDR1 is MNHNY and CDR2 is SVGAGI (reference sequence). The CDR3 is 13 amino acids.

The rearrangement joins TRBV7-9 to TRBJ1-2; D is unclear. Germline CDR1 is SEHNR and CDR2 is FQNEAQ (reference sequence). The CDR3 runs 12 residues. V lost 3 bases, J lost 6 bases, and 8 bases lay in between. Here the CDR3 DNA reads TGTGCCAGCAGCTTGAGGGCGGATGGCTACACCTTC. It encodes CASSLRADGYTF.

This rearrangement joins TRBV4-2 to TRBJ1-5; no reliable D call. The CDR3 covers 15 residues. V was trimmed by 0 bases and J by 7 bases, leaving 13 bases between them. CDR1 and CDR2 from the germline V gene are LGHNA and YNFKEQ. Written as DNA, the CDR3 is TGTGCCAGCAGCCAAGAAACCGGGGTGGCCCAGCCCCAGCATTTT. Translating it yields CASSQETGVAQPQHF.

The CDR3 spells CAWSLEETQYF. The CDR3 nucleotides are TGTGCCTGGAGTTTGGAAGAGACCCAGTACTTC. The gene calls are TRBV30 and TRBJ2-7; D gene uncertain. The end of the DNA fits TRBJ2-5 better, so the J call may be wrong. This CDR3 has 11 amino acids. Germline CDR1 and CDR2: GTSNPN and SVGIG (reference sequence).

This clonotype showed up just a few times. In DNA, the CDR3 is TGCGCCAGCAGCCAGGCGGGGTTTAGGGGGGGAGAGGAGCAGTACTTC. Protein product: CASSQAGFRGGEEQYF. The V and J genes are TRBV4-1 and TRBJ2-5, with D perhaps matching TRBD2 (7 bases). V was cut by 3 bases and J by 11 bases, with 25 bases left in between. CDR1 and CDR2 (germline): MGHRA, YSYEKL. The CDR3 is 16 amino acids.

The chain carries TRBV7-9 and TRBJ2-1; D is perhaps TRBD2 (5 bases). V shed 4 bases and J shed 0 bases, with 7 bases lying between them. This CDR3 region has 14 residues. The germline CDR1 and CDR2 sequences are SEHNR and FQNEAQ (reference sequence). CDR3 sequence: CASSSLASYNEQFF. The DNA of the CDR3 is TGTGCCAGCAGCTCCCTAGCCTCCTACAATGAGCAGTTCTTC.

This chain connects TRBV4-3 to TRBJ2-1; D not resolved. Germline assignment: CDR1 LGHNA and CDR2 YSLEER. The CDR3 sequence is 16 residues long. The V end was cut by 0 bases, the J end by 0 bases, with 9 bases between. The CDR3 bases are TGCGCCAGCAGCCAAGATCATCCTAGCTCCTACAATGAGCAGTTCTTC. Its translation: CASSQDHPSSYNEQFF.

This rearrangement joins TRBV4-1 to TRBJ2-7, with D possibly being TRBD2 (6 bases). Germline lookup yields CDR1 MGHRA and CDR2 YSYEKL. The V and J ends lost 6 bases and 3 bases respectively, with 21 bases between them. This CDR3 has 16 amino acids. The CDR3 coding sequence is TGCGCCAGCAGTATGCAGGCCAGGGCGGGATACTACGAGCAGTACTTC. It specifies CASSMQARAGYYEQYF.

This clonotype was seen a few times. The CDR3, as DNA: TGTGCCAGCAGCTTGTTAGCGGGAGTATCCGAGCAGTTCTTC. Amino acid sequence: CASSLLAGVSEQFF. The rearrangement joins TRBV5-6 to TRBJ2-1, with 9 positions matching TRBD2. J gave up 10 bases and V 1 base, and 6 bases lay outside the gene matches. The CDR3 loop spans 14 amino acids. Germline loops: CDR1 SGHDT, CDR2 YYEEEE.

V is TRBV12-3 or TRBV12-4 and J is TRBJ2-1; 12 bases agree with TRBD1. The CDR3 is made up of 17 amino acids. The trim removed 1 base at V and 7 bases at J, leaving 8 bases unmatched. In DNA, the CDR3 is TGTGCCAGCAGTTTAGGGGACAGGGGGCAAGTTAATAATGAGCAGTTCTTC. It encodes CASSLGDRGQVNNEQFF.

V usage is TRBV20-1 and J usage is TRBJ2-1, with 7 nucleotides matching TRBD2. The CDR3 length is 14 residues. The V gene end was trimmed by 5 bases and the J gene end by 13 bases; junction bases not matched to a gene: 17. Germline values: CDR1 DFQATT, CDR2 SNEGSKA (reference sequence). CDR3 in amino acids: CSALVGGGTQGQFF. DNA for the CDR3: TGCAGTGCTCTCGTCGGGGGAGGGACCCAAGGACAGTTCTTC.

This clonotype came up a few times. V gene TRBV7-8 combines with J gene TRBJ1-5; D is possibly TRBD1 (6 bases). V lost 3 bases and J lost 7, with 16 bases in between. Germline CDR1 is SGHVS and CDR2 is FQNEAQ. This CDR3 region has 15 residues. CDR3 coding DNA: TGTGCCAGCAGCTTGCCGGGGGGCTTAGGCCAGCCCCAGCATTTT. This encodes CASSLPGGLGQPQHF.

This clonotype was picked up many times. The chain employs TRBV20-1 and TRBJ2-1; 7 nucleotides line up with TRBD2. V dropped 0 bases and J dropped 3; count of bases not matched to a gene: 8. CDR1 and CDR2 (germline): DFQATT, SNEGSKA (reference sequence). The CDR3 is made up of 16 amino acids. The CDR3 bases are TGCAGTGCTAGAGACTCAAGGCGGGGGAACTACAATGAGCAGTTCTTC. This translates into CSARDSRRGNYNEQFF.

V and J are TRBV3-1 and TRBJ2-1; D may correspond to TRBD1 or TRBD2 (5 bases each). V lost 1 base to trimming and J lost 14 bases, with 21 bases between them. The germline V gene encodes CDR1 LGHDT and CDR2 YNNKEL (reference sequence). This CDR3 comprises 15 residues. The CDR3 spells CASSQATGLAGFKFF. In nucleotides, the CDR3 is TGTGCCAGCAGCCAAGCGACGGGGCTGGCGGGTTTTAAGTTCTTC.

The CDR3 region has the DNA TGTGCCACCAGTGATAAAAGTCCCTATAGCAATCAGCCCCAGCATTTT. Translation gives CATSDKSPYSNQPQHF. The rearrangement links TRBV24-1 to TRBJ1-5; no firm D call. With 3 bases removed from V and 0 bases from J, the gap between germline ends came to 11 bases. Germline values: CDR1 KGHDR, CDR2 SFDVKD. The CDR3 has 16 amino acids.

This rearrangement joins TRBV6-5 to TRBJ2-7; D gene uncertain. V lost 1 base to trimming and J lost 1 base, with 8 bases between them. The CDR3 runs 14 residues. CDR1 and CDR2 from the germline V gene are MNHEY and SVGAGI. The CDR3 DNA follows: TGTGCCAGCAGTTACTTTGGAGCATCCTACGAGCAGTACTTC. Translated: CASSYFGASYEQYF.

This clonotype occurred once. The chain employs TRBV6-2 or TRBV6-3 and TRBJ2-5, with D perhaps TRBD2 (5 bases). Looked up from germline, CDR1 is MNHEY and CDR2 is SVGEGT. Trimming took 6 bases from V and 13 from J, leaving 24 bases between them. The CDR3 is made up of 14 amino acids. This chain's CDR3 is CASSMTNRGGILYF. CDR3 nucleotide sequence: TGTGCCAGCAGCATGACAAATCGCGGAGGCATTCTGTACTTC.

The chain carries TRBV4-1 and TRBJ2-5; possible D gene TRBD2, 6 bases. CDR3 length: 18 amino acids. Germline V CDR1 and CDR2: MGHRA, YSYEKL. The V end was cut by 1 base, the J end by 7 bases, with 25 bases between. The CDR3 DNA reads TGCGCCAGCAGCCAAGTTATTCCTTCTGGACTGGGGCGGGGGACCCAGTACTTC. The encoded protein is CASSQVIPSGLGRGTQYF.

The V call is TRBV25-1, the J call TRBJ2-7; either TRBD1 or TRBD2 may supply D (6 bases each). Germline V gene data show CDR1 as MGHDK and CDR2 as SYGVNS. CDR3 length equals 11 residues. Trimming left V 5 bases short and J 6 bases short, with 8 bases between. Written as DNA, the CDR3 is TGTGCCAGCAGTAGGGGGGTCGAGCAGTACTTC. As protein: CASSRGVEQYF.

This chain links TRBV10-3 with TRBJ2-1; D is perhaps TRBD1 or TRBD2 (5 bases each). The CDR3 consists of 14 residues. Trimming took off 3 bases at V and 5 bases at J, with 11 bases between the two ends. Germline V lookup: CDR1 ENHRY, CDR2 SYGVKD. CDR3 sequence (DNA): TGTGCCATCAGTGACGGGGCCAGCAACAATGAGCAGTTCTTC. The encoded protein is CAISDGASNNEQFF.

The sample holds one count of this clonotype. The junction and the germline gene differ at one end; a read error may be behind it. V gene TRBV24-1 combines with J gene TRBJ2-1, with D possibly being TRBD1 or TRBD2 (5 bases each). The CDR3 runs to 18 residues. The germline V gene encodes CDR1 KGHDR and CDR2 SFDVKD. CDR3 in amino acids: CAASDPQAGTRSYNEQFF. CDR3 coding DNA: TGTGCCGCCAGTGACCCCCAAGCCGGGACCCGCTCCTACAATGAGCAGTTCTTC.

The CDR3 sequence is CASSFKGSQIYGYTF. CDR3 coding DNA: TGTGCCAGCAGCTTTAAGGGAAGTCAAATCTATGGCTACACCTTC. The chain links TRBV5-8 to TRBJ1-2; no clear D. The CDR3 extends over 15 amino acids. Deletions cut 2 bases from V and 4 bases from J, with 15 bases between. In germline, CDR1 is SGHTS, CDR2 YDEGEE.

This clonotype was seen a handful of times. The genes are TRBV20-1 and TRBJ2-1; 7 bases fit TRBD2. CDR1 is DFQATT, CDR2 SNEGSKA, per germline (reference sequence). With 6 bases clipped from V and 0 bases from J, the junction kept 2 bases outside the gene matches. The CDR3 totals 13 residues. The CDR3 loop is CSAWTSSYNEQFF. CDR3 nucleotide sequence: TGCAGTGCCTGGACTAGCTCCTACAATGAGCAGTTCTTC.

The chain recombines TRBV5-1 with TRBJ2-2; maybe TRBD1 (5 bases). V was trimmed by 0 bases and J by 0 bases, leaving 9 bases between them. Germline CDR1 is SGHRS and CDR2 is YFSETQ. The CDR3 runs to 16 residues. CDR3 protein: CASSLEQGTNTGELFF. The CDR3 DNA reads as TGCGCCAGCAGCTTGGAGCAGGGTACGAACACCGGGGAGCTGTTTTTT.

CDR3 in amino acids: CASSQGRKPQHF. The CDR3 nucleotides are TGTGCCAGCAGCCAAGGTAGAAAGCCCCAGCATTTT. The rearrangement links TRBV3-1 to TRBJ1-5; D is unclear. The V and J ends lost 1 base and 8 bases respectively, with 6 bases between them. The CDR3 is made up of 12 amino acids. Germline V gives CDR1 LGHDT, CDR2 YNNKEL (reference sequence).

V and J are TRBV10-3 and TRBJ2-3, with D unclear. Looked up from germline, CDR1 is ENHRY and CDR2 is SYGVKD. V was clipped by 1 base and J by 1 base, with 12 bases between them. CDR3 length: 16 residues. In nucleotides, the CDR3 is TGTGCCATCAGTGAGTGGAACGAAGAGGGCACAGATACGCAGTATTTT. It yields the protein CAISEWNEEGTDTQYF.

The chain joins TRBV6-1 to TRBJ2-7; D perhaps matches TRBD2 (5 bases). Germline assignment: CDR1 MNHNS and CDR2 SASEGT. The CDR3 length is 14 residues. The V end was cut by 1 base, the J end by 4 bases, with 11 bases between. This CDR3 reads CASSEGGSGYEQYF. The DNA for the CDR3 is TGTGCCAGCAGTGAAGGAGGGAGTGGATACGAGCAGTACTTC.